What follows are 4 T cell receptor beta chains derived from one specimen sequenced in a study of T cell repertoires in ileal Crohn's disease. Clones were sequenced by immunoSEQ multiplex PCR, and TCRdb holds only the in-frame ones, with some missing. Among 5,600 or so clones listed, under 85% were seen once. Sequencing was carried out using ileal tissue. The receptors shown here come from an adult with Crohn's disease.

In this sample, this clone turned up once. This sequence joins TRBV5-6 and TRBJ1-2; 7 bases are shared with TRBD1. After removal of 4 bases from V and 8 bases from J, the junction contained 14 bases not matched to a gene. This CDR3 has 15 residues. CDR1 and CDR2 from the germline V gene are SGHDT and YYEEEE. The CDR3 DNA follows: TGTGCCAGCAGCACTCTGGGAGAGGCCAGGGGGGGCTACACCTTC. Its translation: CASSTLGEARGGYTF. The complete variable domain, with remaining parts taken from reference TRBV5-6 and TRBJ1-2, reads DAGVTQSPTHLIKTRGQQVTLRCSPKSGHDTVSWYQQALGQGPQFIFQYYEEEERQRGNFPDRFSGHQFPNYSSELNVNALLLGDSALYLCASSTLGEARGGYTFGSGTRLTVV.

The chain recombines TRBV6-1 with TRBJ1-1; D is unresolved. V was trimmed by 6 bases and J by 6 bases, leaving 11 bases between them. Germline V gives CDR1 MNHNS, CDR2 SASEGT. CDR3 length equals 12 residues. The CDR3 reads CASRPLRAEAFF. For the CDR3, the DNA is TGTGCCAGCAGGCCCCTACGGGCTGAAGCTTTCTTT.

As DNA, the CDR3 is TGCGCCAGCAGCCCGACAGGGAGCACCGGGGAGCTGTTTTTT. The encoded protein is CASSPTGSTGELFF. This chain links TRBV5-1 with TRBJ2-2; 7 bases line up with TRBD1. Germline assignment: CDR1 SGHRS and CDR2 YFSETQ. V was pared by 4 bases and J by 4 bases, with 4 bases of the junction left unmatched. This CDR3 is built from 14 residues.

Here the CDR3 reads CASSLSRGSEAFF. The CDR3 DNA sequence: TGTGCCAGCAGTTTATCTAGGGGATCTGAAGCTTTCTTT. J is TRBJ1-1 and V is TRBV27, with a possible D match to TRBD1 (5 bases). CDR3 length: 13 amino acids. V gave up 0 bases and J gave up 6 bases, with 8 bases separating them. CDR1 and CDR2 from the germline V gene are MNHEY and SMNVEV (reference sequence).